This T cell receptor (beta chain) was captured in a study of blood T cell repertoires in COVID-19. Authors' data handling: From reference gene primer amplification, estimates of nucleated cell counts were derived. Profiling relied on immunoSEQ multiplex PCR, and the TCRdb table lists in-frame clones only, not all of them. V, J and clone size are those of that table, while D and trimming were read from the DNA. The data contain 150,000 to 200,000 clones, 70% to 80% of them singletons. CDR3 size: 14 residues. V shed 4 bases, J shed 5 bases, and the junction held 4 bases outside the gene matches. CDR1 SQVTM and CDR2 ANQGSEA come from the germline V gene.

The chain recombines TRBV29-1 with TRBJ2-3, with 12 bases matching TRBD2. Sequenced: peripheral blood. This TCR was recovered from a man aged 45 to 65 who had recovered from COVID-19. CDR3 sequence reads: CSVVRTSGVDTQYF. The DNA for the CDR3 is TGCAGCGTTGTTAGGACTAGCGGGGTAGATACGCAGTATTTT.